This T cell receptor beta chain was sequenced in a study of blood T cell repertoires in COVID-19. This CDR3 is built from 16 residues. Germline CDR1 SGHRS, CDR2 YFSETQ. Trimming at V came to 2 bases and at J to 7 bases, leaving 9 bases not matched to a gene. Per the authors' pipeline: It was from reference gene primer amplification that nucleated cell counts were estimated. Sequencing was performed with immunoSEQ multiplex PCR; in TCRdb, only in-frame clones are kept and a portion is missing. The V and J calls and clone size are taken from that table; D and trimming were inferred from the DNA. In the table there are roughly 150,000 clones, roughly nine tenths of which are singletons.

The chain links TRBV5-1 to TRBJ1-2; 12 bases are a match to TRBD1. What was sequenced was peripheral blood. The source is an older woman with acute or convalescent COVID-19. CDR3 nucleotides: TGCGCCAGCAGCTTATTTCCGGGACAGGGGGCGAGTGGCTACACCTTC. Its protein product is CASSLFPGQGASGYTF.